This T cell receptor beta chain was recovered during a study of shared clonotypes between healthy human individuals (dated by TCRdb to 2018 to 2021). Study-wide context: A couple of women and three men aged 18 to 49 years were included in the cohort. For each donor, three plates each were used for CD4 naive and CD4 memory, two plates were used for CD8 naive, and one plate was used for CD8 memory. To estimate repertoire size and how much clonotype sharing occurs between individuals, the study deeply sequenced the blood TCR repertoires of several healthy adults. Libraries were prepared and TCR repertoires were sequenced by different laboratories using diverse techniques, in order to increase sequencing depth and limit assay-specific biases. Between about 0.85 and 10 billion PBMCs per donor were obtained by leukapheresis.

Relative to germline, V is 7 bases shorter and J is 3 bases shorter, with 21 bases between their ends. CDR1 and CDR2 (LGHNT, FRNRAP) derive from the germline V gene. The CDR3 runs 16 residues from the cysteine to the phenylalanine. Just the 48-base CDR3 DNA is kept, in frame starting at base 1. The donors were healthy, HIV-negative adults who had no recently reported acute infections or vaccinations. Only Caucasian adults living in Nashville, Tennessee, USA were represented among the donors. CD4+ T cells were enriched by magnetic negative selection, after which naive cells were positively selected on CD45RA and the negative fraction was taken as the memory subset. Blood was obtained by leukapheresis, after which PBMCs were separated by Ficoll-Histopaque density gradient centrifugation and cryopreserved in liquid nitrogen vapor phase. Purity and quantity of every magnetically sorted T cell population were checked by analytical flow cytometry. Genomic DNA was isolated from each sorted fraction and quantified by UV absorbance on a Nanodrop 2000c.

Results and caveats for the whole study, not just this receptor: Estimated clonotype richness was generally larger for naive than for memory subsets. Sampling was limited to blood, and TCR repertoires in tissue likely differ from TCR repertoires in blood. Pairwise subsampling led to the expectation that sequencing depth would affect the degree of clonotype sharing among donors. When four donors were compared, the shared fraction of clonotypes was around 5% for naive CD4, more than 3% for naive CD8, 2.3% for memory CD4, and approximately 0.4% for memory CD8. Because the study included a small number of donors, the genetic and exposure-history diversity represented was limited. Rarefaction of sorted-subset datasets indicated incomplete sequencing despite the large sequencing depth. Higher generation probabilities were observed for clonotypes shared by all four sorted-subset donors than for non-shared clonotypes.

On this clone: The antigen it recognizes is unknown. Within one base of it there is no much larger clone, and no base qualities were kept.

Using the deep immunoSEQ assay, TCR CDR3 regions were amplified from genomic DNA by multiplex PCR. Extracted genomic DNA from each cell subset was spread evenly across all wells of several immunoSEQ 96-well plates, with each plate serving as a replicate. For sorted subsets, each replicate PCR was loaded with roughly 0.2 ug genomic DNA, equivalent to about 33,000 T cell genomes. The purified libraries were quantified using a Qubit 3.0 fluorometer, sized with a Bioanalyzer 2100, and then quantified again using the KAPA Library Quantification kit. Each immunoSEQ 96-well plate was sequenced on its own single-read 150-cycle Illumina NextSeq 550 flow cell. In the original analysis: Because only junctional sequences without quality scores were contained in the immunoSEQ output, filtering matching that applied to full-length reads could not be performed. Sequences were annotated with PyIR, a Python wrapper for IgBLAST v1.9, and V/J genes and CDR3 were assigned using IMGT germline references. Reads with weak V/J assignments (E-value above 1e-6), missing CDR3, stop codons, out-of-frame junctions, or ambiguous translated residues were removed. V3J clonotypes were defined as sequences sharing the same inferred V gene, J gene, and CDR3 amino acid sequence. To compute the percentage overlap between repertoires, the number of shared unique clonotypes was divided by the size of the smaller repertoire. Repertoire richness was assessed with RTK rarefaction, the Chao1 estimator, and Recon v2.1 estimates of unobserved clonotypes. Generation probabilities for all TCRbeta clonotypes obtained by the gDNA method from a handful of donors were computed using OLGA. TCRdb carries this immuneACCESS record with in-frame sequences only. Its versions omit some clonotypes, under half of them owing to an unresolved V gene in the studies checked, with the rest unexplained. V and J calls and clone size are given by that table; D and trimming were obtained from the DNA. This sample holds 950,000 to 1,100,000 clones; about 80% were observed only once. 0.6% to 0.75% of the sample is taken by the ten largest.

Material: memory CD4+ T cells from PBMCs. The cell subset or site label, read with the paper, signifies: CD45RA-negative fraction. The source of this sequence is a man younger than 35 in good health. Some clones in this sample may be carry-over from other donors' samples. The sequence is built from TRBV12-5 and TRBJ2-5; the D region possibly corresponds to TRBD2 (7 bases align). The nucleotide sequence is TGTGCTAGTGCCCTGGGGGCGGGAGTGGTCGAAGAGACCCAGTACTTC. The resulting protein is CASALGAGVVEETQYF.